The text below deals with one T cell receptor (beta chain). The entry originates in a study of T cells in tuberculosis. Across the study: CD1B tetramers identified T cells specific for mycobacterial lipid GMM.

Sequenced by immunoSEQ multiplex PCR; TCRdb stores in-frame clones only, minus some. The sample shows under 25,000 clones, around 97% of them seen only once. The CDR3 extends over 14 amino acids. Germline V gives CDR1 MNHEY, CDR2 SMNVEV (reference sequence). Trimming stripped 0 bases from V and 10 bases from J, with 15 bases between. The source of this sequence is a donor between 10 and 35 years old with latent tuberculosis or without tuberculosis infection. Sequencing was carried out using PBMCs. This chain links TRBV27 with TRBJ1-1, with TRBD1 as a possible D gene (5 bases). The CDR3 region is CASSLSPTGDGAFF. CDR3 nucleotide sequence: TGTGCCAGCAGTTTATCGCCTACAGGAGACGGAGCTTTCTTT.